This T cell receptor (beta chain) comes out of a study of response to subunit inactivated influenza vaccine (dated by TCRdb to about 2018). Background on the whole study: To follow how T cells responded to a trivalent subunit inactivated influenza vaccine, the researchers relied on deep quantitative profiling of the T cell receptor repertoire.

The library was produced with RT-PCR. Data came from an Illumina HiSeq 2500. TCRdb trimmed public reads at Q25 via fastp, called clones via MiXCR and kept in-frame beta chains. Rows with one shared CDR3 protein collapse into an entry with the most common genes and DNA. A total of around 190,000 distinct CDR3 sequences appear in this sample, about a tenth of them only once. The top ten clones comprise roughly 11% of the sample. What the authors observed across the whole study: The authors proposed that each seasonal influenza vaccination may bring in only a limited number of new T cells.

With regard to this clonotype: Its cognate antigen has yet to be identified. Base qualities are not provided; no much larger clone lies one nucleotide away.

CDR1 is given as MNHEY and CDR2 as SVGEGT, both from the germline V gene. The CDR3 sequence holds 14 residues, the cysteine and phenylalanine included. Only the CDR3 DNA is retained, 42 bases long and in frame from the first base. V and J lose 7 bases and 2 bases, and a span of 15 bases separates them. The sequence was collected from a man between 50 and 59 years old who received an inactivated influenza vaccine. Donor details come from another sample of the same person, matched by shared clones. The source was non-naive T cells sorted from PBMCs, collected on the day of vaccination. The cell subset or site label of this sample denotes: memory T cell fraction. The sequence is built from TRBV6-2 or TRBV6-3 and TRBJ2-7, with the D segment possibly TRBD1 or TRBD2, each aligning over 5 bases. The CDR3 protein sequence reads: CASTVRQRAYEQYF. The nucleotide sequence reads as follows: TGTGCCAGCACCGTACGACAGAGGGCCTACGAGCAGTACTTC.